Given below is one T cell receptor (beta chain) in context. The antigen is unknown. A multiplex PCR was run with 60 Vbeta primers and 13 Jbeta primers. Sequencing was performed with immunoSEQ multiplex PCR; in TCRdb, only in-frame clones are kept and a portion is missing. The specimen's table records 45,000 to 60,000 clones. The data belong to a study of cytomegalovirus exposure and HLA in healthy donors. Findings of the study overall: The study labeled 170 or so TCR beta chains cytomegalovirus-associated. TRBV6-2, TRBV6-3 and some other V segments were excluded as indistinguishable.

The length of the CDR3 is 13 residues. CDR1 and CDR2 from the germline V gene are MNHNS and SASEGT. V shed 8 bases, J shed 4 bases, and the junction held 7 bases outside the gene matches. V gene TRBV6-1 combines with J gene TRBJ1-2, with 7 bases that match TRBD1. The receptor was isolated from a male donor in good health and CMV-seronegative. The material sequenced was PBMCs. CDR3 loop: CASGRTGLYGYTF. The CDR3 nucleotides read TGTGCCAGCGGTAGGACAGGTCTCTATGGCTACACCTTC.